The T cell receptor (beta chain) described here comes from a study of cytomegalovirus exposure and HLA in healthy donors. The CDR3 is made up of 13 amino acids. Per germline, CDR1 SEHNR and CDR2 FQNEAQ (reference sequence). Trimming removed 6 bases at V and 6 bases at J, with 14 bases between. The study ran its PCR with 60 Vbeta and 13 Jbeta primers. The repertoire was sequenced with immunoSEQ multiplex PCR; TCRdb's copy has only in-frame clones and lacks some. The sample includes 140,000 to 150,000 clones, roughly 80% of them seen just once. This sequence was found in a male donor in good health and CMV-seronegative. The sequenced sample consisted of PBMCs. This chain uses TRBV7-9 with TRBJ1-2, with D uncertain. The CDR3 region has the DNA TGTGCCAGCAGTCTTGGGTCGGGAGATGGCTACACCTTC. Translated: CASSLGSGDGYTF.